Listed below are T cell receptor beta chains from one sample, sequenced in a study of T cells in Graves' hyperthyroidism and ophthalmopathy. TCRdb redid the calling of the multiplex PCR reads with MiXCR, one entry per CDR3 protein. Among hundreds of thousands of distinct CDR3 sequences listed, around 15% were seen once. Sequenced input: blood. The receptors were sampled from a woman aged 18 to 35 with Graves' ophthalmopathy. The CDR3 runs from the conserved cysteine through the conserved F or W. The order of the fields is V gene, J gene, D gene, CDR3 length, clone size, CDR3 DNA, CDR3 protein. A D gene is named only where the DNA matches it firmly. Clone sizes are given selectively: once, few, many, or a class where the clone is expanded.

TRBV27	TRBJ1-5	TRBD1	15	.	TGTGCCAGCAGTTTATCTTCAGGGGGGGGTCAGCCCCAGCATTTT	CASSLSSGGGQPQHF
TRBV7-2	TRBJ1-5	.	13	many	TGTGCCAGCAGCTTCAGCGGGGATCAGCCCCAGCATTTT	CASSFSGDQPQHF
TRBV7-3	TRBJ2-5	TRBD2	15	.	TGTGCCAGCAGCTCCGTCGGGGGGGCCGGGGAGACCCAGTACTTC	CASSSVGGAGETQYF
TRBV6-2/TRBV6-3	TRBJ2-1	TRBD2	18	many	TGTGCCAGCAGTCAGTCTATACTAGCGGGAGTTAAGGTCGGTGAGCAGTTCTTC	CASSQSILAGVKVGEQFF
TRBV27	TRBJ2-1	TRBD2	15	.	TGTGCCAGCAGTTTTGGGACTAGAGGCTACAATGAGCAGTTCTTC	CASSFGTRGYNEQFF
TRBV5-6	TRBJ1-1	TRBD1	12	many	TGTGCCAGCAGCTTGGAGACAGGGGAAGCTTTCTTT	CASSLETGEAFF
TRBV20-1	TRBJ2-3	TRBD2	15	.	TGCAGTGCTAGAATGGGCGGGAGGGACGGGGGTACGCAGTATTTT	CSARMGGRDGGTQYF
TRBV5-1	TRBJ2-2	TRBD1	16	many	TGCGCCAGCAGCTTGGAATACAGGGGGAACACCGGGGAGCTGTTTTTT	CASSLEYRGNTGELFF
TRBV10-3	TRBJ2-3	.	14	.	TGTGCCATCAGAGGAGGTACTAGCACAGATACGCAGTATTTT	CAIRGGTSTDTQYF
TRBV6-1	TRBJ2-7	.	13	few	TGTGCCAGCAGTGAAATCGGCAGCTACGAGCAGTACTTC	CASSEIGSYEQYF
TRBV12-3/TRBV12-4	TRBJ1-2	.	13	many	TGTGCCAGCAATTTCGGGTGGAACTATGGCTACACCTTC	CASNFGWNYGYTF
TRBV6-1	TRBJ1-6	.	15	few	TGTGCCAGCAGTCCAACGACTTTCTCCAATTCACCCCTCCACTTT	CASSPTTFSNSPLHF
TRBV6-2/TRBV6-3	TRBJ2-1	.	10	many	TGTGCCAGCAGTTACCCTGAGCAGTTCTTC	CASSYPEQFF
TRBV10-3	TRBJ1-1	TRBD1	13	many	TGTGCCACCCGGGACAGGGGAAGTAATGAAGCTTTCTTT	CATRDRGSNEAFF
TRBV11-1	TRBJ2-3	TRBD2	16	many	TGTGCCAGCAGCTTAGGGCGGGGGGGCCGCTCAGATACGCAGTATTTT	CASSLGRGGRSDTQYF
TRBV3-1	TRBJ1-1	.	15	many	TGTGCCAGCAGCCAAGACCAGGTAAGGACCACTGAAGCTTTCTTT	CASSQDQVRTTEAFF
TRBV2	TRBJ2-2	TRBD2	17	many	TGTGCCAGCATCCTCGCGGGGGGGTCGCTAAACACCGGGGAGCTGTTTTTT	CASILAGGSLNTGELFF
TRBV2	TRBJ2-1	TRBD2	14	.	TGTGCCAGCAGTCCTAGCGGGGTGAACAATGAGCAGTTCTTC	CASSPSGVNNEQFF
TRBV29-1	TRBJ1-2	.	11	many	TGCAGCGTCTTAGGCAGCTATGGCTACACCTTC	CSVLGSYGYTF
TRBV28	TRBJ1-1	.	13	many	TGTGCCAGCAGTTTTTTTGGACTAAAGGAAGCTTTCTTT	CASSFFGLKEAFF
TRBV12-3/TRBV12-4	TRBJ2-3	.	18	.	TGTGCCAGCAGTTTTATCAACCACCCTCTATCCCGCACAGATACGCAGTATTTT	CASSFINHPLSRTDTQYF
TRBV4-1	TRBJ2-2	TRBD1	17	few	TGCGCCAGCAGCCATCTTCTTAGGACAGGGGGAGTAGGGGAGCTGTTTTTT	CASSHLLRTGGVGELFF
TRBV7-9	TRBJ2-1	TRBD1	15	many	TGTGCCAGCAGCTTAGGTGGGACAGGTAACAATGAGCAGTTCTTC	CASSLGGTGNNEQFF
TRBV30	TRBJ1-1	TRBD1	12	.	TGTGCCTGGGGACAGGAGAACACTGAAGCTTCTTTT	CAWGQENTEASF
TRBV20-1	TRBJ2-7	.	13	many	TGCAGCACGGAACCTGGGACTGACAAAGAGCAGTACTTC	CSTEPGTDKEQYF
TRBV20-1	TRBJ2-1	TRBD2	17	.	TGCAGTGCTGTCACGCTTGAGGTAGCGGGGGGCAGCGGTGAGCAGTTCTTC	CSAVTLEVAGGSGEQFF
TRBV27	TRBJ2-1	.	15	many	TGTGCCAGCAGCCCGAATGGACCTCCTCGCGGTGAGCAGTTCTTC	CASSPNGPPRGEQFF
TRBV15	TRBJ2-1	.	15	many	TGTGCCACCAGCAGAAGGCGGGGTGGCTACAATGAGCAGTTCTTC	CATSRRRGGYNEQFF
TRBV6-2/TRBV6-3	TRBJ2-1	.	13	many	TGTGCCAGCAGTTATGGGTTATACAATGAGCAGTTCTTC	CASSYGLYNEQFF
TRBV6-2/TRBV6-3	TRBJ1-5	.	14	many	TGTGCCAGCAGCCACGCCAGGGAGAATCAGCCCCAGCATTTT	CASSHARENQPQHF
TRBV3-1	TRBJ1-1	.	15	.	TGTGCCAGCACATATGGGGTCTCAGGGAACACTGAAGCTTTCTTT	CASTYGVSGNTEAFF
TRBV19	TRBJ1-2	.	15	many	TGTGCCAGTAGCACCCCCAGTAGGCCGAGAGATGGCTACACCTTC	CASSTPSRPRDGYTF
TRBV9	TRBJ2-7	.	14	many	TGTGCCAGCAGCGTAGGACAGAGTTCCTACGAGCAGTACTTC	CASSVGQSSYEQYF
TRBV2	TRBJ2-7	.	15	many	TGTGCCAGCAACCACCTGAGGGGGGACCACTACGAGCAGTACTTC	CASNHLRGDHYEQYF
TRBV9	TRBJ2-7	TRBD2	15	.	TGTGCCAGCAGCGTAGATCCTAGCGGGGTCTACGAGCAGTACTTC	CASSVDPSGVYEQYF
TRBV29-1	TRBJ2-7	.	12	many	TGCAGCGCCCACGCTGGATCCTACGAGCAGTACTTC	CSAHAGSYEQYF
TRBV4-1	TRBJ2-3	TRBD2	15	many	TGCGCCAGCAGCCGAGGGACTAGCGAGGTGGATACGCAGTATTTT	CASSRGTSEVDTQYF
TRBV20-1	TRBJ2-1	.	12	many	TGCAGTGCTAGAGATCAGTCTAATGAGCAGTTCTTC	CSARDQSNEQFF
TRBV27	TRBJ1-4	TRBD1	17	many	TGTGCCAGCACCAGGACAGGGGGAATATCGACTAATGAAAAACTGTTTTTT	CASTRTGGISTNEKLFF
TRBV18	TRBJ2-7	.	14	many	TGTGCCAGCTCACCATCCGACGGGGCCTACGAGCAGTACTTC	CASSPSDGAYEQYF
TRBV12-3/TRBV12-4	TRBJ1-1	.	12	many	TGTGCCAGCAGAAAGGTCTTGGCTGAAGCTTTCTTT	CASRKVLAEAFF
TRBV29-1	TRBJ1-2	.	13	.	TGCAGCGTTAAACCGGGACTGAGCCATGGCTACACCTTC	CSVKPGLSHGYTF
TRBV4-2	TRBJ1-2	TRBD1	14	once	TGTGCCAGCAGCCCCGACAGGGTCGGCTATGGCTGCACCTTC	CASSPDRVGYGCTF